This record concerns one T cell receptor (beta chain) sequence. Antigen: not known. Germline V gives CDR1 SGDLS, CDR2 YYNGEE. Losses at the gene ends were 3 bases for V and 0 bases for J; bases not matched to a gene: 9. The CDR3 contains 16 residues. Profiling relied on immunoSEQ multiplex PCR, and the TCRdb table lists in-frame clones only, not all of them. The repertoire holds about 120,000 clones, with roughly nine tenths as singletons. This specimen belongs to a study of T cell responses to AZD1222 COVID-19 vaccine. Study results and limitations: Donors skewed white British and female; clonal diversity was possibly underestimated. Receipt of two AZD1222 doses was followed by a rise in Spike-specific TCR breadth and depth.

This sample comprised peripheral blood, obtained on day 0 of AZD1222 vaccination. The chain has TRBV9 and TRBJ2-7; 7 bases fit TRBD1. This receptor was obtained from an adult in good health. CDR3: CASSAGTAVSSYEQYF. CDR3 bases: TGTGCCAGCAGCGCAGGGACAGCCGTTAGCTCCTACGAGCAGTACTTC.